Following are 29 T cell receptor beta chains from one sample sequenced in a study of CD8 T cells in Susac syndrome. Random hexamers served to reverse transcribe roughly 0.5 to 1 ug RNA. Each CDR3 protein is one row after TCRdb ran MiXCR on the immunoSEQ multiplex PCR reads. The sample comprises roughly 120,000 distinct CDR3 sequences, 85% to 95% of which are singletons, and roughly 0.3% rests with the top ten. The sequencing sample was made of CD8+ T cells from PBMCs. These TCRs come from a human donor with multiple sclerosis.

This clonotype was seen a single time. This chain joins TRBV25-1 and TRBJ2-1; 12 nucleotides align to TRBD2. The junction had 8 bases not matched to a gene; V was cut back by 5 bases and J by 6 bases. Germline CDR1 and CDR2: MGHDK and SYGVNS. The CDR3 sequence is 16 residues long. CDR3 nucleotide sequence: TGTGCCAGCAGTCCCGGAGGACTAGCGGGGTCCAATGAGCAGTTCTTC. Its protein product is CASSPGGLAGSNEQFF.

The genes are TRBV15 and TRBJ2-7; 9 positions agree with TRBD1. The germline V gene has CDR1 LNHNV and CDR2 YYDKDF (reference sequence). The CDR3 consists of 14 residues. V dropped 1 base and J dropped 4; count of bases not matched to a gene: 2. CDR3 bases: TGTGCCACCAGCAGAGTGGACAGGGGATACGAGCAGTACTTC. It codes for CATSRVDRGYEQYF.

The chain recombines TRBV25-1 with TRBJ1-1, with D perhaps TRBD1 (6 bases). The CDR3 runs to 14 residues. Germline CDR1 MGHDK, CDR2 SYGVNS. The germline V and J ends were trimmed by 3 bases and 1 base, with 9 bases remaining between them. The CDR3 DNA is TGTGCCAGCAGTGAGGCAGGGGCGAACACTGAAGCTTTCTTT. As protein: CASSEAGANTEAFF.

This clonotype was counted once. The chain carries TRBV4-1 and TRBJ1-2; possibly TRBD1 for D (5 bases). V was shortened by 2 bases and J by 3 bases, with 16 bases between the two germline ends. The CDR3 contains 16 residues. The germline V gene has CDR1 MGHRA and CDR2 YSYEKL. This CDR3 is CASSQILRVGDYGYTF. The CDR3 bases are TGCGCCAGCAGCCAAATACTCAGGGTGGGGGACTATGGCTACACCTTC.

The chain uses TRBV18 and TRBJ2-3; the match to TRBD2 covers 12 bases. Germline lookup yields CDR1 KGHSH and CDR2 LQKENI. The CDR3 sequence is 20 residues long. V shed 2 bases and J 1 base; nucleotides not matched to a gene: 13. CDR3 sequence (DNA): TGTGCCAGCTCACCAGGTTTTGGAGACGGGACTAGCGGGCGCACAGATACGCAGTATTTT. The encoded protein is CASSPGFGDGTSGRTDTQYF.

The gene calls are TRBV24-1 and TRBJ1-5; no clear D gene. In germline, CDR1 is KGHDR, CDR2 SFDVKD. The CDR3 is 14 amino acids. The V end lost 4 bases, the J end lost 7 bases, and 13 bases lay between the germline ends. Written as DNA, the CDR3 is TGTGCCACCAGTGACCCCCCCAGACGGCAGCCCCAGCATTTT. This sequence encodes CATSDPPRRQPQHF.

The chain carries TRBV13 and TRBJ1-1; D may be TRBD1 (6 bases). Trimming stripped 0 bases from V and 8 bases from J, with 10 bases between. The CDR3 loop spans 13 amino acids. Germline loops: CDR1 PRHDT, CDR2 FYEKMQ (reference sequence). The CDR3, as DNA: TGTGCCAGCAGCTTAGGCTGGCAGGGGGAAGCTTTCTTT. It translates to CASSLGWQGEAFF.

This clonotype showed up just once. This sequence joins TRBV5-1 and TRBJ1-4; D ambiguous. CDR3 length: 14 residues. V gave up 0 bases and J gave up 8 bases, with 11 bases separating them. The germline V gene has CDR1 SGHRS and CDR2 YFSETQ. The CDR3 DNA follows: TGCGCCAGCAGCTTGGCCAAGATGGGAGAAAAACTGTTTTTT. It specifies CASSLAKMGEKLFF.

The CDR3 DNA sequence: TGTGCCAGCAGTCCAACCGAGATCGGATCCTACAATGAGCAGTTCTTC. Translated: CASSPTEIGSYNEQFF. The V call is TRBV14, the J call TRBJ2-1; D remains ambiguous. In germline, CDR1 is SGHDN, CDR2 FVKESK. This CDR3 contains 16 residues. The V end was cut by 6 bases, the J end by 1 base, with 16 bases between.

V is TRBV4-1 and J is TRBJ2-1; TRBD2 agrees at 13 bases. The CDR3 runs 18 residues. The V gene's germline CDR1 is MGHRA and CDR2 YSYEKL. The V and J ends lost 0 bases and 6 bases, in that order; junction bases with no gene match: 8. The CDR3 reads CASSQEGLLAGGLNEQFF. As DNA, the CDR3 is TGCGCCAGCAGCCAAGAAGGACTACTAGCGGGGGGGCTCAATGAGCAGTTCTTC.

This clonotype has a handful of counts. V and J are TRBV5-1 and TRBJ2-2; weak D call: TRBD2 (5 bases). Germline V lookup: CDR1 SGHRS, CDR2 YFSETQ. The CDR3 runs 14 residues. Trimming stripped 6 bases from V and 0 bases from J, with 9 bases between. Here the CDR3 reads CASTGITNTGELFF. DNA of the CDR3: TGCGCCAGCACCGGGATTACGAACACCGGGGAGCTGTTTTTT.

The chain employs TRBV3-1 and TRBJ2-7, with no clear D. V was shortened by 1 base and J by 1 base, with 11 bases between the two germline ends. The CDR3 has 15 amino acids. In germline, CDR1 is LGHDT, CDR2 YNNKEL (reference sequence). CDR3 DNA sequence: TGTGCCAGCAGCCAAGGAGTGGGCAGGTCCTACGAGCAGTACTTC. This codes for CASSQGVGRSYEQYF.

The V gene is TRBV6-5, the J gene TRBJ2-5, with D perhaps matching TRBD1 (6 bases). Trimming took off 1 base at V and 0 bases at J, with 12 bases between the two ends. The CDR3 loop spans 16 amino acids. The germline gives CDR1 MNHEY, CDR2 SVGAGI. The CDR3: CASSYYRTAYQETQYF. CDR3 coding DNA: TGTGCCAGCAGTTACTACAGGACAGCGTACCAAGAGACCCAGTACTTC.

CDR3 in amino acids: CASSSPKGGSRTDTQYF. In DNA form, the CDR3 reads TGTGCCAGCAGCTCCCCGAAGGGTGGGAGCCGCACAGATACGCAGTATTTT. The gene calls are TRBV7-9 and TRBJ2-3; weak D call: TRBD2 (5 bases). CDR3 length: 17 amino acids. Trimming pared 4 bases from V and 1 base from J, leaving 18 bases between. Germline V CDR1 and CDR2: SEHNR, FQNEAQ (reference sequence). The full variable domain, in which reference TRBV7-9 and TRBJ2-3 provide the parts outside the CDR3, is DTGVSQNPRHKITKRGQNVTFRCDPISEHNRLYWYRQTLGQGPEFLTYFQNEAQLEKSRLLSDRFSAERPKGSFSTLEIQRTEQGDSAMYLCASSSPKGGSRTDTQYFGPGTRLTVL.

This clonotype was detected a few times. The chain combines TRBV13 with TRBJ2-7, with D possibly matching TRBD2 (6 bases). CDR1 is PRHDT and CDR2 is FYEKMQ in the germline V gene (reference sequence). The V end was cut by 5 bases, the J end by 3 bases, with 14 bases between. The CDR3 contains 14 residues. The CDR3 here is CASSPGREIYEQYF. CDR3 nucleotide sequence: TGTGCCAGCAGCCCGGGACGGGAGATCTACGAGCAGTACTTC.

CDR3 bases: TGTGCCAGCAGACAGGAGGTCCGCGGAAACACCATATATTTT. It encodes CASRQEVRGNTIYF. This chain uses TRBV12-3 or TRBV12-4 with TRBJ1-3; tentative D call: TRBD1 (5 bases). The CDR3 is made up of 14 amino acids. Trimming left V 6 bases short and J 4 bases short, with 13 bases between.

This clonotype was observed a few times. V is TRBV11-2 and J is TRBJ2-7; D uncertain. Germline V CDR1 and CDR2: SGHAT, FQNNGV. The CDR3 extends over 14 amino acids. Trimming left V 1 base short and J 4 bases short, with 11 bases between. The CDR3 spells CASSLGVGRYEQYV. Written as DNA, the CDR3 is TGTGCCAGCAGCTTAGGGGTAGGGCGGTACGAGCAGTACGTC.

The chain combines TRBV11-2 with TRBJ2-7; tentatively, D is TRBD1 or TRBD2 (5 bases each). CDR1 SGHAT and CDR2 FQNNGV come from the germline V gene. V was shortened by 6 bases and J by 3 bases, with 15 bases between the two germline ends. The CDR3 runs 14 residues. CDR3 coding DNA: TGTGCCAGCAGTACCGGGACCGGTGACTACGAGCAGTACGTC. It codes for CASSTGTGDYEQYV.

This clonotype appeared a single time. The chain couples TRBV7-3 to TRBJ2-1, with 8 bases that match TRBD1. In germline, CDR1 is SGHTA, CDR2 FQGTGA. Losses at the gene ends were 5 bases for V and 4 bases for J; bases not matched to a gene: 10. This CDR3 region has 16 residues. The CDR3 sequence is CASSHLDRVGYNEQFF. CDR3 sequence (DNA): TGTGCCAGCAGCCACCTGGACAGGGTGGGTTACAATGAGCAGTTCTTC.

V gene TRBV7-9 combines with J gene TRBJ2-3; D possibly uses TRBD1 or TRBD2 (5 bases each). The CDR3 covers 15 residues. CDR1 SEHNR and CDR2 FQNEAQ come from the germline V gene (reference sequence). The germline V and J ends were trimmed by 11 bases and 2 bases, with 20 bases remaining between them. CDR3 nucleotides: TGTGCCGTCGGGGCAGTAAGCCCCTCCACAGATACGCAGTATTTT. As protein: CAVGAVSPSTDTQYF.

In DNA, the CDR3 is TGTGCCGGGGGGGCCAACGTCCTGACTTTC. Amino acid sequence: CAGGANVLTF. The V gene is TRBV19, the J gene TRBJ2-6; D not resolved. The germline V and J ends were trimmed by 11 bases and 4 bases, with 3 bases remaining between them. CDR1 and CDR2 from the germline V gene are LNHDA and SQIVND (reference sequence). The CDR3 sequence is 10 residues long.

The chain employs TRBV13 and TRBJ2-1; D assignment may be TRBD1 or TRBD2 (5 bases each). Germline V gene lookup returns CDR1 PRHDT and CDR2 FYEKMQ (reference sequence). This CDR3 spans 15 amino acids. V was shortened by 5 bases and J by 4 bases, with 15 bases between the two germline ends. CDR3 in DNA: TGTGCCAGCAGCCGAGCGGCTGGGGGTTACAATGAGCAGTTCTTC. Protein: CASSRAAGGYNEQFF. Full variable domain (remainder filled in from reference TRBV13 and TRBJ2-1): AAGVIQSPRHLIKEKRETATLKCYPIPRHDTVYWYQQGPGQDPQFLISFYEKMQSDKGSIPDRFSAQQFSDYHSELNMSSLELGDSALYFCASSRAAGGYNEQFFGPGTRLTVL.

In nucleotides, the CDR3 is TGTGCCACCAGTGATCCGGGACAGCGATCGTTGTACACCTACGAGCAGTACGTC. As protein: CATSDPGQRSLYTYEQYV. V usage is TRBV24-1 and J usage is TRBJ2-7; 7 nucleotides agree with TRBD1. Germline lookup yields CDR1 KGHDR and CDR2 SFDVKD. The V gene end was trimmed by 3 bases and the J gene end by 2 bases; junction bases not matched to a gene: 15. This CDR3 has 18 amino acids.

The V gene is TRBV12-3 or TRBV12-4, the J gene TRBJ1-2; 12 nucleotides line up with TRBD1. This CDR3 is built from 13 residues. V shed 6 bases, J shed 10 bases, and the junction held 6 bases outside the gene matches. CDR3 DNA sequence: TGTGCCAGCAGAGACCGGGACAGGGGGCCCTACACCTTC. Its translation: CASRDRDRGPYTF.

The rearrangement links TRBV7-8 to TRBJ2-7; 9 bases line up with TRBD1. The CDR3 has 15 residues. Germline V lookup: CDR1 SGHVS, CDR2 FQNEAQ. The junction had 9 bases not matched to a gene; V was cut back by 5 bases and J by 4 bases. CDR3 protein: CASSPPPGQGYEQYF. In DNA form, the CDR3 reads TGTGCCAGCAGCCCACCACCGGGACAGGGATACGAGCAGTACTTC.

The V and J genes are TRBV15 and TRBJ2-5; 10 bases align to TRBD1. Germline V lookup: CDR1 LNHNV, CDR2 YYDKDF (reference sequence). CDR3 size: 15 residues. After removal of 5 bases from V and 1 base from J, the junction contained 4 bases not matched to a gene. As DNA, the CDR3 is TGTGCCACCAGCGGACGGACAGGGGGCCAAGAGACCCAGTACTTC. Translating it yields CATSGRTGGQETQYF.

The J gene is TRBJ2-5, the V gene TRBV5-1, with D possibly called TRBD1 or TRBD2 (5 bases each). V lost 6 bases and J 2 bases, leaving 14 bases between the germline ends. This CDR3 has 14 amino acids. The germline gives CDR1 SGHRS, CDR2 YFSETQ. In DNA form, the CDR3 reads TGCGCCAGCACGAGGGGACCGCAACAAGAGACCCAGTACTTC. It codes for CASTRGPQQETQYF.

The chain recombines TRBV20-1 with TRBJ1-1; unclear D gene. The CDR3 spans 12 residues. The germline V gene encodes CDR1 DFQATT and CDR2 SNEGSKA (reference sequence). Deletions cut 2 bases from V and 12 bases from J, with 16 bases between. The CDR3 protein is CSARLTGIGTFF. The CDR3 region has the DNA TGCAGTGCTAGATTAACGGGGATTGGAACTTTCTTT.

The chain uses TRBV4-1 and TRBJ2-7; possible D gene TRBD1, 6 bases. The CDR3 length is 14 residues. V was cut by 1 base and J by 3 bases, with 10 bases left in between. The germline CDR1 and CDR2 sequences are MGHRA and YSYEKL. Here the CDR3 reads CASSQGRGDYEQYV. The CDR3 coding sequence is TGCGCCAGCAGCCAAGGCAGGGGCGACTACGAGCAGTACGTC.